This TCR beta chain was observed in a study of shared clonotypes between healthy human individuals (TCRdb year 2020). Context from the whole study: The cohort included three men and a couple of women between 18 and 49 years of age. For each donor, CD4 naive and CD4 memory were each run on three plates, CD8 naive on two plates, and CD8 memory on one plate. Between about 0.8 and 9 billion PBMCs per donor were obtained by leukapheresis. To increase sequencing depth and limit assay-specific biases, TCR repertoire library preparation and sequencing were carried out by different laboratories using diverse techniques. To estimate repertoire size and how much clonotype sharing occurs between individuals, the study deeply sequenced the blood TCR repertoires of five or six healthy adults. The research as a whole found: Based on pairwise subsampling, the degree of clonotype sharing among donors was expected to be affected by sequencing depth. Only blood was sampled, and tissue TCR repertoires likely differ from those in blood. Naive subsets generally had larger estimated clonotype richness than memory subsets. Compared with non-shared clonotypes, clonotypes shared by all four sorted-subset donors had higher generation probabilities. When a few donors were compared, the shared fraction of clonotypes was 5% to 6.5% for naive CD4, over 3% for naive CD8, about 2.4% for memory CD4, and under 0.5% for memory CD8. Incomplete sequencing was indicated by rarefaction of sorted-subset datasets, despite the large sequencing depth. Because the study included only a small number of donors, the genetic and exposure-history diversity represented was limited.

A word on this clone: Its binding antigen is unknown. No quality values exist for individual bases; no much larger clone is one base distant.

Taken from the germline V gene, the CDR1 and CDR2 loops are SGDLS and YYNGEE. Taken from cysteine to phenylalanine, the CDR3 has 14 residues. The DNA shown is the 42-base CDR3, in frame from base 1. Trimmed from V: 0 bases; trimmed from J: 6 bases; junction bases lacking a gene match: 6. Using the deep immunoSEQ assay, multiplex PCR amplified TCR CDR3 regions from genomic DNA. Extracted genomic DNA from each cell subset was spread evenly across all wells of several immunoSEQ 96-well plates, with each plate serving as a replicate. For sorted subsets, 200 to 250 ng of genomic DNA, equivalent to 25,000 to 35,000 T cell genomes, went into each replicate PCR. The purified libraries were quantified using a Qubit 3.0 fluorometer, sized with a Bioanalyzer 2100, and then quantified again using the KAPA Library Quantification kit. Every immunoSEQ 96-well plate was sequenced on a dedicated single-read 150-cycle Illumina NextSeq 550 flow cell. In the source study's methods: Because the immunoSEQ output included only junctional sequences and no quality scores, the filtering could not be the same as the filtering used for full-length reads. Sequences were annotated with PyIR, a Python wrapper for IgBLAST v1.9, using IMGT germline references to assign V/J genes and CDR3. Any read was removed if the V/J assignment was weak (E-value above 1e-6), the CDR3 was missing, or the read contained stop codons, out-of-frame junctions, or ambiguous translated residues. V3J clonotypes were defined by identical inferred V gene, J gene, and CDR3 amino acid sequence. To compute the percentage overlap between repertoires, the number of shared unique clonotypes was divided by the size of the smaller repertoire. Repertoire richness was assessed with RTK rarefaction, the Chao1 estimator, and Recon v2.1 estimates of unobserved clonotypes. Generation probabilities for all TCRbeta clonotypes obtained by the gDNA method from a handful of donors were computed using OLGA. The clones in this table, taken by TCRdb from immuneACCESS, are in-frame only. Not every clone is retained; where verified, under half of the shortfall comes from an unresolved V gene, and the cause of the rest is unknown. The DNA gave D and trimming, while V, J and clone size come from that table. This sample is represented by fewer than 1.6 million clones; around 98.5% of them were singletons. Roughly 0.35% of the sample goes to the ten largest clones.

Healthy HIV-negative adults with no recently reported acute infections or vaccinations were included as donors. All donors were Caucasian adults living in Nashville, Tennessee, USA. Magnetic negative selection was used to enrich CD4+ T cells, after which naive cells were positively selected on CD45RA and the negative fraction became the memory subset. Blood was collected by leukapheresis, and PBMCs were isolated by Ficoll-Histopaque density gradient centrifugation and then cryopreserved in liquid nitrogen vapor phase. Analytical flow cytometry was used to check the purity and quantity of each magnetically sorted T cell population. Genomic DNA was isolated from each sorted fraction and quantified by UV absorbance on a Nanodrop 2000c.

This chain joins TRBV9 to TRBJ2-7; 7 of the junction bases match TRBD1. The receptor's source is a man aged 25-45 years in good health. Sequenced material: naive CD4+ T cells sorted from blood. The meaning of the sample's cell subset or site label: CD45RA+ positively selected. The nucleotide sequence reads TGTGCCAGCAGCGTAGGACAGGGCATTTTCGAGCAGTACTTC. This sequence encodes CASSVGQGIFEQYF.